This is a list of T cell receptor beta chains from one sample in a study of regulatory T cells in long-lasting Graves disease. TCRdb analysed the multiplex PCR reads with MiXCR anew, one entry per CDR3 protein. Counted here are about 560,000 distinct CDR3 sequences, around 16% occurring once; the ten biggest clones make up approximately 12%. These records were also assigned to another study, of T cells in Graves' hyperthyroidism and ophthalmopathy.

This material consisted of peripheral blood mononuclear cells (PBMCs), taken at new diagnosis, from a patient treated with antithyroid drugs. The receptors were sampled from a man between 18 and 29 years old with Graves disease. Both conserved end residues are part of each CDR3. Some rows mark clone size as missing; the rest say once, few, many or name a class of expanded clone.

>TRBV20-1|-
CSAPLPPRVPYEQYF
>TRBV6-2/TRBV6-3|-
CASSYLTGTEAFF
>TRBV18|-
CASGNRADTQYF
>TRBV20-1|-
CSALTSTDTQYF
>TRBV7-9|-
CASGGSARGDEQYF
>TRBV29-1|few
CSVEDLAGQPHEQYF
>TRBV6-1|few
CASRGLANRETQYF
>TRBV7-6|few
CASSPVEGVPLGEQYF
>TRBV5-1|-
CASSLGGTGTESSYEQYF
>TRBV7-8|many
CASSLGRHRGETQYF
>TRBV20-1|many
CSARVQETQYF
>TRBV4-2|few
CASSQETYGSTEAFF
>TRBV5-1|many
CASSPDSAPTKEQFF
>TRBV11-3|few
CASSSGLAGNLYEQYF
>TRBV10-1|many
CASSAPPEAGGLEQFF
>TRBV20-1|-
CSARGRWDREGKALNTEAFF
>TRBV19|-
CASSIGGLALNEQFF
>TRBV27|few
CASSFGAGGLYEQFF
>TRBV5-8|-
CASSLAAGARDTQYF
>TRBV12-3/TRBV12-4|many
CASSLPRGSGYTF
>TRBV11-2|many
CASSSDRVAYEQYF
>TRBV5-6|-
CASSLGGPTGMDTGELFF